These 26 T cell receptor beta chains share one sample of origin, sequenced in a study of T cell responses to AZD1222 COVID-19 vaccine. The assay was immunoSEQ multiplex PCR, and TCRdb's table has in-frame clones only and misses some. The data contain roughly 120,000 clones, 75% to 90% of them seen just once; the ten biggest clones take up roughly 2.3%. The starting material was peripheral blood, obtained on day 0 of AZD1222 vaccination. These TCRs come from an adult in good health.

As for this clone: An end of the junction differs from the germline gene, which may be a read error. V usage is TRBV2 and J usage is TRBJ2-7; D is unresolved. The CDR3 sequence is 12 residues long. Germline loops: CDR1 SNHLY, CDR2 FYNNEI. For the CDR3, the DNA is TGTGCCAGCAGTCAAGCTTCCTACGAGCAGTACTTC. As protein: CASSQASYEQYF.

CDR3 bases: TGTGCCAGCAGCAAAGCCCACTGCGGGGAACGCACAGATACGCAGTATTTT. It translates to CASSKAHCGERTDTQYF. The chain links TRBV21-1 to TRBJ2-3; TRBD2 is the table's D call and was not checked against the DNA. TRBV21-1 is a pseudogene. The CDR3 contains 17 residues.

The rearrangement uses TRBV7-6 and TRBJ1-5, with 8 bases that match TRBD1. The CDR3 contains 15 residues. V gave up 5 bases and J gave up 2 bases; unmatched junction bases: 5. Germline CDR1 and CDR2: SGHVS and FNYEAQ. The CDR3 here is CASSLGTGGNQPQHF. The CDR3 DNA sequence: TGTGCCAGCAGCCTCGGGACAGGTGGCAATCAGCCCCAGCATTTT.

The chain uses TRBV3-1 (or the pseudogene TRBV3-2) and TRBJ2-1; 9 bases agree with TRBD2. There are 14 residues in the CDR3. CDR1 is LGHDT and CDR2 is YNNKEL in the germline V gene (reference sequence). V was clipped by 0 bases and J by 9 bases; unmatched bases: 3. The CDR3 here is CASSQEAGGLEQFF. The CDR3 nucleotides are TGTGCCAGCAGCCAAGAGGCGGGAGGGCTTGAGCAGTTCTTC.

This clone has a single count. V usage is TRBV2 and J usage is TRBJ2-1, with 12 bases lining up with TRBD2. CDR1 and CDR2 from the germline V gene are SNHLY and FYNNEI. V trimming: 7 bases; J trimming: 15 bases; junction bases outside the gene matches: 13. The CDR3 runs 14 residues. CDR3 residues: CASNVRTSGNQAFF. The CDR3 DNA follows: TGTGCCAGCAATGTGAGGACTAGCGGGAACCAGGCGTTCTTC.

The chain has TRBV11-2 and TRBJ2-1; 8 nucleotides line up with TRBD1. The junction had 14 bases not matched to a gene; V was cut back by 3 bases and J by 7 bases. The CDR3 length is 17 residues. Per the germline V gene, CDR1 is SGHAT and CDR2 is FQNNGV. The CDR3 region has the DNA TGTGCCAGCAGCTTCTGGGGGCAGGGGGCATCGAGGAATGAGCAGTTCTTC. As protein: CASSFWGQGASRNEQFF.

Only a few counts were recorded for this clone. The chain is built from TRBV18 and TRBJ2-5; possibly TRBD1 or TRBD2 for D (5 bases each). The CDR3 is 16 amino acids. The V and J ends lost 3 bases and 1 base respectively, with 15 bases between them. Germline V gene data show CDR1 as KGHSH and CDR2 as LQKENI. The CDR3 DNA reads TGTGCCAGCTCACCGTACGCAGGGACCCTCCAAGAGACCCAGTACTTC. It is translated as CASSPYAGTLQETQYF.

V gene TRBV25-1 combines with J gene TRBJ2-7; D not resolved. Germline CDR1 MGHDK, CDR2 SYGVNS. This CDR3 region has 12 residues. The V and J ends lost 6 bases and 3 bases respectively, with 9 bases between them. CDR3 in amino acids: CASSRLNYEQYF. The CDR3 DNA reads TGTGCCAGCAGCCGCTTGAACTACGAGCAGTACTTC.

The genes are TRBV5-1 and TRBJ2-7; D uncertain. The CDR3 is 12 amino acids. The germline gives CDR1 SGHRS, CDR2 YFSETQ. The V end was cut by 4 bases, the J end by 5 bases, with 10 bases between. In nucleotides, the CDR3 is TGCGCCAGCAGCCTGCTCCCCAACGAGCAGTACTTC. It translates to CASSLLPNEQYF. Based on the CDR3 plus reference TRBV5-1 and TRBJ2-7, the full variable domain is KAGVTQTPRYLIKTRGQQVTLSCSPISGHRSVSWYQQTPGQGLQFLFEYFSETQRNKGNFPGRFSGRQFSNSRSEMNVSTLELGDSALYLCASSLLPNEQYFGPGTRLTVT.

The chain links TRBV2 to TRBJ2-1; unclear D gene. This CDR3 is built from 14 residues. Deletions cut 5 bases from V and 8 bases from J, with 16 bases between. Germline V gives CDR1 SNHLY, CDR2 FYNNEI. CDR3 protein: CASSRLAGFDEQFF. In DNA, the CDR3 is TGTGCCAGCAGTCGATTAGCCGGTTTCGATGAGCAGTTCTTC.

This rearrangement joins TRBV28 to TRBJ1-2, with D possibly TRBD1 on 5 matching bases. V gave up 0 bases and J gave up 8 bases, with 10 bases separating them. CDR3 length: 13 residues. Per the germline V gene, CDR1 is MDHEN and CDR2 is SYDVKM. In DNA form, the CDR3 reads TGTGCCAGCAGTTTATGGGGACGGGGCGGCTACACCTTC. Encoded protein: CASSLWGRGGYTF.

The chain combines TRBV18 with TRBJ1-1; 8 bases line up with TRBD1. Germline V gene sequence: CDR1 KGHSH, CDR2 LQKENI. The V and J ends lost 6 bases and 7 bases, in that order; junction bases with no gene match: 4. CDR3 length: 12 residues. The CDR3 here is CASSRDRGEAFF. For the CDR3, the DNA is TGTGCCAGCTCCCGTGACAGGGGTGAAGCTTTCTTT.

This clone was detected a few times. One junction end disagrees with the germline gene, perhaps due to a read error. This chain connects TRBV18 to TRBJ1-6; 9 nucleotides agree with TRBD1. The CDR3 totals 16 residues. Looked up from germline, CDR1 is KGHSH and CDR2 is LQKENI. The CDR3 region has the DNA TGTGCCAGCTCACCCAGCCGGACAGGGGCTAATCCACCCCTCCACTTT. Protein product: CASSPSRTGANPPLHF. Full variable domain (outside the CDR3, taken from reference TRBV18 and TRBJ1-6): NAGVMQNPRHLVRRRGQEARLRCSPMKGHSHVYWYRQLPEEGLKFMVYLQKENIIDESGMPKERFSAEFPKEGPSILRIQQVVRGDSAAYFCASSPSRTGANPPLHFGNGTRLTVT.

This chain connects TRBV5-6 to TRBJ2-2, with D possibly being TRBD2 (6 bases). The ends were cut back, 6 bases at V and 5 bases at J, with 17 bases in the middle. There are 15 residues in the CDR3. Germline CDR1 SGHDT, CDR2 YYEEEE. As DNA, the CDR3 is TGTGCCAGCACCCCTTCCGGTGCGGGAACCGGGGAGCTGTTTTTT. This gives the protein CASTPSGAGTGELFF.

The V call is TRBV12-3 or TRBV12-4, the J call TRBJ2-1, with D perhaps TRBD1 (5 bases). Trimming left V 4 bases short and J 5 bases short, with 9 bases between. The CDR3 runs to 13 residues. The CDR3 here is CASSWTTNNEQFF. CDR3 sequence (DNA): TGTGCCAGCAGTTGGACAACAAACAATGAGCAGTTCTTC.

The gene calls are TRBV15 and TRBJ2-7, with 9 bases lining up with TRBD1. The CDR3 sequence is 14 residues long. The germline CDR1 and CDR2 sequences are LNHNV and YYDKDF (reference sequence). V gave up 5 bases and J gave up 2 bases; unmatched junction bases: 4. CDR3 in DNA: TGTGCCACCAGCGACAACAGGGGGCCCTACGAGCAGTACTTC. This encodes CATSDNRGPYEQYF.

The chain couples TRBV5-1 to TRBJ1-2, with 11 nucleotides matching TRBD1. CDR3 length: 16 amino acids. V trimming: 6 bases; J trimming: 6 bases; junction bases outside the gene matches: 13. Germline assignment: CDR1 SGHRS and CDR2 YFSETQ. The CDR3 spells CASTRGTGGFLNGYTF. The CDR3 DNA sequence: TGCGCCAGCACTCGCGGGACAGGGGGATTCCTGAATGGCTACACCTTC.

CDR3 sequence reads: CASSLLFQPQHF. Here the CDR3 DNA reads TGTGCCAGTAGCCTCCTTTTTCAGCCCCAGCATTTT. The V call is TRBV19, the J call TRBJ1-5; D unclear. The length of the CDR3 is 12 residues. CDR1 is LNHDA, CDR2 SQIVND, per germline (reference sequence). Between the trimmed V and J ends, which lost 6 bases and 6 bases, there was a span of 9 bases.

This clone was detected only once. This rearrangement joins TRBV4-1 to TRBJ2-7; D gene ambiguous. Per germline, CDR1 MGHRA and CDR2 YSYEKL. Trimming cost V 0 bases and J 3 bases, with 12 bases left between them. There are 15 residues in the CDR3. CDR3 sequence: CASSQDPPPSYEQYF. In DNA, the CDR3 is TGCGCCAGCAGCCAAGATCCCCCCCCGAGCTACGAGCAGTACTTC.

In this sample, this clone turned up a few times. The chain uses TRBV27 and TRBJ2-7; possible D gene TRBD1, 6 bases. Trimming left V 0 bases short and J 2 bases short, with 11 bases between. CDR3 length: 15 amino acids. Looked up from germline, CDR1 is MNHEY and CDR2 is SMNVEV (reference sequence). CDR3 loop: CASSLSGTIPYEQYF. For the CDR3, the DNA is TGTGCCAGCAGTTTATCTGGGACAATACCCTACGAGCAGTACTTC.

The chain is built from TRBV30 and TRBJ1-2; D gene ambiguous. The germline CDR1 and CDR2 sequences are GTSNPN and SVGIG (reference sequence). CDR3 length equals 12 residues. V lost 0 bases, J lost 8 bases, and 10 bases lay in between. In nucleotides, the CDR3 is TGTGCCTGGAGTGTTTTGGGTGGGGGCTACACCTTC. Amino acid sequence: CAWSVLGGGYTF.

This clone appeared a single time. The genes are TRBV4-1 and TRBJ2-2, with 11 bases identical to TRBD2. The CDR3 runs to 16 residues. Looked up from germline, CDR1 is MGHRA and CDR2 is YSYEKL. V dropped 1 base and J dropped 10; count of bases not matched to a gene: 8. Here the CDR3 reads CASSQVSGRAWEELFF. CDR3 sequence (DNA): TGCGCCAGCAGCCAAGTTAGCGGGAGGGCCTGGGAGGAGCTGTTTTTT.

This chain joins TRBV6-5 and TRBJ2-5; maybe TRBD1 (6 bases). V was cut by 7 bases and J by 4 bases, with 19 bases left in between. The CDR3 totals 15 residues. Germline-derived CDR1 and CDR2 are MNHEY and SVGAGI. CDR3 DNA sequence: TGTGCCAGCATGGCCGGGACACTTCAGGCAGAGACCCAGTACTTC. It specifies CASMAGTLQAETQYF.

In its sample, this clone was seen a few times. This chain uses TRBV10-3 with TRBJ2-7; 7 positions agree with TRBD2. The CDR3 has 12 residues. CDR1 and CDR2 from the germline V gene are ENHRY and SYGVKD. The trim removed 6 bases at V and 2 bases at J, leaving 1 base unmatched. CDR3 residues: CAIRGGTYEQYF. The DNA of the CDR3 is TGTGCCATCAGGGGAGGGACCTACGAGCAGTACTTC.

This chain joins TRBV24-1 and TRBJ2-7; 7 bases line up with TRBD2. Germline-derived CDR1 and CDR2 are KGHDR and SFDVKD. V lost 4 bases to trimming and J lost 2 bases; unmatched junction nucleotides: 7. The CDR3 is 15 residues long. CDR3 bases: TGTGCCACCAGTGACAGGACTAGAGGGCCCTACGAGCAGTACTTC. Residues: CATSDRTRGPYEQYF.

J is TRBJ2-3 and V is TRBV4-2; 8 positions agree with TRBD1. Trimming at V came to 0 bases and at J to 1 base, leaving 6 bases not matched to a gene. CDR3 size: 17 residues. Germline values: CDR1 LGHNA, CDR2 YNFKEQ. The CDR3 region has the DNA TGTGCCAGCAGCCAAGATCTCCGGACAGGGCGCACAGATACGCAGTATTTT. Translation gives CASSQDLRTGRTDTQYF.